The 11 T cell receptor beta chains listed next were all sequenced from one sample in a study of naive and memory T cell subsets. Two oligonucleotides, mixed equimolar, formed the beta constant-region primer covering TRBC1 and TRBC2. Nested alpha and beta constant-region primers with the SP2 primer drove four PCR rounds on ligated cDNA. MiXCR, applied by TCRdb to the UMI-ligation and nested PCR reads, yields one record per CDR3 protein. This table has 100,000 to 150,000 distinct CDR3 sequences, roughly 32% appearing once. Material: central memory CD4+ T cells from blood. Source of these receptors: a human donor in good health.

The CDR3 region is CASSPRPLASGRADTQYF. The CDR3 DNA sequence: TGTGCCAGCAGTCCCCGCCCTCTAGCTAGCGGGAGGGCAGATACGCAGTATTTT. The rearrangement uses TRBV27 and TRBJ2-3; 12 bases are shared with TRBD2. Losses at the gene ends were 5 bases for V and 4 bases for J; bases not matched to a gene: 13. The CDR3 contains 18 residues. From germline, CDR1 is MNHEY and CDR2 SMNVEV (reference sequence).

CDR3 coding DNA: TGTGCCAGCAGTTATGAATACCGGGACAGGGATCCGGGAGCTGAAGCTTTCTTT. Translated: CASSYEYRDRDPGAEAFF. The J gene is TRBJ1-1, the V gene TRBV6-5; 9 bases fit TRBD1. The V gene end was trimmed by 3 bases and the J gene end by 6 bases; junction bases not matched to a gene: 17. The CDR3 is 18 residues long. Germline CDR1 is MNHEY and CDR2 is SVGAGI.

The chain links TRBV7-9 to TRBJ1-1; D is ambiguous. Germline V lookup: CDR1 SEHNR, CDR2 FQNEAQ (reference sequence). Trimming removed 5 bases from V and 6 bases from J, with 10 bases in between. The CDR3 has 12 amino acids. The CDR3 DNA sequence: TGTGCCAGCAGCGAATTGAGGTCTGAAGCTTTCTTT. As protein: CASSELRSEAFF.

The chain links TRBV27 to TRBJ2-3; 8 bases map to TRBD2. In germline, CDR1 is MNHEY, CDR2 SMNVEV (reference sequence). Trimming removed 5 bases from V and 2 bases from J; junction bases left unmatched: 18. This CDR3 is 19 amino acids long. The CDR3 bases are TGTGCCAGCAGTCCCTATAGCGGGGTCGACCCCAGATACACAGATACGCAGTATTTT. It specifies CASSPYSGVDPRYTDTQYF.

This chain connects TRBV20-1 to TRBJ1-1; 10 positions match TRBD1. Germline V gene lookup returns CDR1 DFQATT and CDR2 SNEGSKA (reference sequence). Trimming cost V 4 bases and J 3 bases; bases outside gene matches: 5. The CDR3 sequence is 14 residues long. The CDR3 DNA reads TGCAGTGCTAAGACAGGGGGCACGTACACTGAAGCTTTCTTT. This gives the protein CSAKTGGTYTEAFF.

This clonotype came up a few times. The chain employs TRBV12-3 or TRBV12-4 and TRBJ1-5; no definite D call. V lost 1 base, J lost 4 bases, and 5 bases lay in between. The CDR3 is 13 residues long. The CDR3 DNA reads TGTGCCAGCAGTTTAGGAGCTAATCAGCCCCAGCATTTT. As protein: CASSLGANQPQHF.

This chain joins TRBV20-1 and TRBJ1-4; 11 positions agree with TRBD1. This CDR3 has 14 amino acids. The ends lost 3 bases at V and 8 bases at J; junction bases unmatched: 5. CDR1 and CDR2 from the germline V gene are DFQATT and SNEGSKA (reference sequence). The CDR3 loop reads CSASRDRGGEKLFF. The CDR3 DNA is TGCAGTGCTAGTCGGGACAGGGGGGGCGAAAAACTGTTTTTT.

In its sample, this clonotype was seen a few times. This chain connects TRBV9 to TRBJ2-2; either TRBD1 or TRBD2 may supply D (5 bases each). Trimming left V 0 bases short and J 4 bases short, with 19 bases between. CDR1 and CDR2 from the germline V gene are SGDLS and YYNGEE. This CDR3 has 18 residues. The DNA for the CDR3 is TGTGCCAGCAGCGTAGATGGGACCGGCTGGTTGATCACCGGGGAGCTGTTTTTT. Translated: CASSVDGTGWLITGELFF.

This clonotype appeared a few times. The chain recombines TRBV28 with TRBJ2-7; D gene uncertain. The V gene lost 6 bases and the J gene lost 3 bases, with 6 bases spanning the gap. This CDR3 region has 11 residues. Germline CDR1 reads MDHEN; CDR2 reads SYDVKM. CDR3 amino acids: CASRNLYEQYF. Written as DNA, the CDR3 is TGTGCCAGCAGAAATCTCTACGAGCAGTACTTC.

This chain joins TRBV5-5 and TRBJ2-7, with 7 nucleotides matching TRBD1. The CDR3 runs 16 residues. Germline lookup yields CDR1 SGHKS and CDR2 YYEKEE (reference sequence). Trimming cost V 2 bases and J 2 bases; bases outside gene matches: 10. CDR3 amino acids: CASSFTGVGDTYEQYF. CDR3 in DNA: TGTGCCAGCAGCTTTACAGGGGTCGGGGACACCTACGAGCAGTACTTC.

V and J are TRBV29-1 and TRBJ2-7, with 7 bases that match TRBD2. After removal of 4 bases from V and 5 bases from J, the junction contained 8 bases not matched to a gene. Per the germline V gene, CDR1 is SQVTM and CDR2 is ANQGSEA. CDR3 length: 13 residues. CDR3 sequence: CSVGFRRENEQYF. The CDR3, as DNA: TGCAGCGTTGGATTTCGGCGGGAGAACGAGCAGTACTTC.